The 18 T cell receptor beta chains in this list originate from one sample, sequenced in a study of blood T cells in healthy people across ages (dated by TCRdb to the mid-2010s). Libraries were made using 5' RACE. The run used an Illumina HiSeq 2500. A second PCR of about 6 to 11 cycles was run with a J-beta primer mix and a sample-barcoded 5' primer. The raw public data were reprocessed by TCRdb itself: fastp quality trimming at Q25, MiXCR clonotype calling, in-frame beta chains only. Entries are consolidated by CDR3 protein sequence, retaining the most common genes and DNA. This sample lists about 800,000 distinct CDR3 sequences; more than 20% were detected once. Of the sample, roughly 3.8% falls within the top ten clones. The data were also submitted as part of a second study, on T cells of mothers and their children.

The sequenced sample consisted of blood. The receptor set was obtained from a boy aged 5-17 years in good health.

This clonotype appeared a single time. The genes are TRBV20-1 and TRBJ2-3; D might be TRBD1 or TRBD2, each matching 6 bases. The V end lost 0 bases, the J end lost 6 bases, and 13 bases lay between the germline ends. The CDR3 loop spans 14 amino acids. The germline V gene encodes CDR1 DFQATT and CDR2 SNEGSKA (reference sequence). CDR3 sequence: CSAREGGALDTQYF. DNA for the CDR3: TGCAGTGCTAGAGAGGGGGGCGCGTTGGATACGCAGTATTTT.

The J gene is TRBJ2-7, the V gene TRBV11-2; 10 nucleotides match TRBD1. The CDR3 is 18 amino acids. The V gene's germline CDR1 is SGHAT and CDR2 FQNNGV. The trim removed 2 bases at V and 3 bases at J, leaving 13 bases unmatched. The chain's CDR3 is CASSLLPLDRGPYYEQYF. As DNA, the CDR3 is TGTGCCAGCAGCTTATTACCCCTCGACAGGGGGCCCTACTACGAGCAGTACTTC.

As to this clonotype: The junction departs from the called germline gene at one end, perhaps through a read error. CDR3 amino acids: CSARDPARGYEQYF. The DNA of the CDR3 is TGCAGTGCCAGAGACCCCGCCAGGGGGTACGAGCAGTACTTC. The chain recombines TRBV20-1 with TRBJ2-7; 7 bases map to TRBD1. This CDR3 has 14 amino acids. Germline lookup yields CDR1 DFQATT and CDR2 SNEGSKA (reference sequence).

This clonotype has a handful of counts. The J gene is TRBJ2-7, the V gene TRBV20-1; 8 nucleotides match TRBD2. The CDR3 is 16 residues long. Germline V gene sequence: CDR1 DFQATT, CDR2 SNEGSKA (reference sequence). V shed 5 bases and J 5 bases; nucleotides not matched to a gene: 17. The CDR3 nucleotides read TGCAGTGCTCGGGGGGGGCTAGCGGGTCTCTTTGACGAGCAGTACTTC. Amino acids: CSARGGLAGLFDEQYF.

The rearrangement joins TRBV19 to TRBJ1-1; D might be TRBD1 (5 bases). The CDR3 is made up of 14 amino acids. Germline lookup yields CDR1 LNHDA and CDR2 SQIVND (reference sequence). The V end was cut by 5 bases, the J end by 8 bases, with 18 bases between. DNA for the CDR3: TGTGCCAGTAGTTCTACAGGCGTCGGGAGAGAAGCTTTCTTT. As protein: CASSSTGVGREAFF. The full variable domain, completed using reference TRBV19 and TRBJ1-1, is DGGITQSPKYLFRKEGQNVTLSCEQNLNHDAMYWYRQDPGQGLRLIYYSQIVNDFQKGDIAEGYSVSREKKESFPLTVTSAQKNPTAFYLCASSSTGVGREAFFGQGTRLTVV.

The chain links TRBV7-9 to TRBJ2-3, with D perhaps given as TRBD1 or TRBD2 (5 bases each). V was cut by 5 bases and J by 6 bases, with 18 bases left in between. From germline, CDR1 is SEHNR and CDR2 FQNEAQ (reference sequence). The CDR3 totals 15 residues. CDR3 DNA: TGTGCCAGCAGCCTCCAACGGGGCTCGATGGATACGCAGTATTTT. Protein: CASSLQRGSMDTQYF.

This rearrangement joins TRBV27 to TRBJ1-6; TRBD1 matches 7 bases. The CDR3 consists of 14 residues. V trimming: 8 bases; J trimming: 7 bases; junction bases outside the gene matches: 8. Germline CDR1 MNHEY, CDR2 SMNVEV (reference sequence). CDR3 sequence reads: CASGSTGANSPLHF. In DNA form, the CDR3 reads TGTGCCAGCGGATCTACAGGGGCCAATTCACCCCTCCACTTT.

This clonotype was detected only a few times. This chain joins TRBV7-9 and TRBJ2-5, with TRBD2 identical over 11 bases. The assigned J gene may be wrong: the sequence end matches TRBJ2-7 better. The CDR3 length is 15 residues. From germline, CDR1 is SEHNR and CDR2 FQNEAQ (reference sequence). CDR3 region: CASSPLLAGEYEQYF. CDR3 nucleotide sequence: TGTGCCAGCAGCCCCTTACTAGCGGGAGAGTACGAGCAGTACTTC.

This clonotype was counted a few times. The chain carries TRBV12-3 or TRBV12-4 and TRBJ2-4; 7 bases are shared with TRBD1. The V gene end was trimmed by 6 bases and the J gene end by 0 bases; junction bases not matched to a gene: 8. The CDR3 extends over 16 amino acids. The CDR3 region has the DNA TGTGCCAGCAGACCTAGGACAGGACTAGCCAAAAACATTCAGTACTTC. It encodes CASRPRTGLAKNIQYF.

The chain is built from TRBV6-2 or TRBV6-3 and TRBJ2-1, with 11 bases that match TRBD2. Germline CDR1 MNHEY, CDR2 SVGEGT. The junction had 9 bases not matched to a gene; V was cut back by 8 bases and J by 6 bases. This CDR3 has 15 residues. For the CDR3, the DNA is TGTGCCAGCGGGGAGATAGCGGGAGGGGTCAATGAGCAGTTCTTC. Protein product: CASGEIAGGVNEQFF.

The rearrangement uses TRBV5-6 and TRBJ2-1, with TRBD2 matching over 9 bases. After removal of 2 bases from V and 8 bases from J, the junction contained 5 bases not matched to a gene. This CDR3 has 14 amino acids. Germline CDR1 and CDR2: SGHDT and YYEEEE. CDR3 nucleotide sequence: TGTGCCAGCAGCTTTAGCGGGAGCTTCGATGAGCAGTTCTTC. Translation: CASSFSGSFDEQFF.

This chain links TRBV20-1 with TRBJ2-5; 7 positions match TRBD2. Gene TRBJ2-7 matches the end of the DNA better, so the J call may be wrong. Per germline, CDR1 DFQATT and CDR2 SNEGSKA (reference sequence). This CDR3 comprises 15 residues. The CDR3 DNA reads TGCAGTGCTGAACCCACTGGGCGGGGGTTCTACGAGCAGTACTTC. Protein sequence: CSAEPTGRGFYEQYF.

This rearrangement joins TRBV7-6 to TRBJ2-5; TRBD1 is a possible D gene (6 bases). The CDR3 loop spans 15 amino acids. Germline assignment: CDR1 SGHVS and CDR2 FNYEAQ. The ends were cut back, 1 base at V and 11 bases at J, with 20 bases in the middle. CDR3 sequence reads: CASSLEVGDRLGQYF. CDR3 nucleotides: TGTGCCAGCAGCTTAGAAGTAGGAGACAGGCTGGGGCAGTACTTC.

This sequence joins TRBV3-1 and TRBJ2-3, with D tentatively TRBD1 or TRBD2 (5 bases each). The V and J ends lost 3 bases and 0 bases respectively, with 10 bases between them. Germline V lookup: CDR1 LGHDT, CDR2 YNNKEL (reference sequence). The CDR3 has 15 residues. The DNA for the CDR3 is TGTGCCAGCAGCCATGGGACCGACAGCACAGATACGCAGTATTTT. This encodes CASSHGTDSTDTQYF.

The chain links TRBV9 to TRBJ2-5, with unresolved D. The CDR3 is made up of 14 amino acids. Per germline, CDR1 SGDLS and CDR2 YYNGEE. With 0 bases removed from V and 2 bases from J, the gap between germline ends came to 8 bases. For the CDR3, the DNA is TGTGCCAGCAGCGTAGATACTGAACAAGAGACCCAGTACTTC. This gives the protein CASSVDTEQETQYF.

The rearrangement uses TRBV30 and TRBJ1-3; unclear D gene. V lost 0 bases to trimming and J lost 6 bases, with 12 bases between them. Germline lookup yields CDR1 GTSNPN and CDR2 SVGIG (reference sequence). This CDR3 spans 14 amino acids. CDR3 protein: CAWSVGQVENTIYF. The DNA for the CDR3 is TGTGCCTGGAGTGTAGGGCAGGTGGAAAACACCATATATTTT.

For this clonotype: The junction does not match germline at one end; this may be a read error. The CDR3 here is CASSLATGYEQCF. The CDR3 nucleotides read TGCGCCAGCAGCTTGGCCACGGGTTACGAGCAGTGCTTC. The chain uses TRBV5-1 and TRBJ2-7, with no clear D. The CDR3 has 13 amino acids. The germline V gene encodes CDR1 SGHRS and CDR2 YFSETQ. Variable domain in full (rest from reference TRBV5-1 and TRBJ2-7): KAGVTQTPRYLIKTRGQQVTLSCSPISGHRSVSWYQQTPGQGLQFLFEYFSETQRNKGNFPGRFSGRQFSNSRSEMNVSTLELGDSALYLCASSLATGYEQCFGPGTRLTVT.

The chain couples TRBV20-1 to TRBJ2-5, with 7 positions matching TRBD2. The CDR3 is 16 residues long. With V trimmed by 3 bases and J by 1 base, 11 bases remained unmatched. The V gene's germline CDR1 is DFQATT and CDR2 SNEGSKA (reference sequence). CDR3 DNA sequence: TGCAGTGCTAGGAATTCCGGGAGGATCATCCAAGAGACCCAGTACTTC. Encoded protein: CSARNSGRIIQETQYF.